Listed here are 19 T cell receptor beta chains from one sample, sequenced in a study of blood T cell repertoires in COVID-19. Generated by immunoSEQ multiplex PCR, the TCRdb table keeps only in-frame clones and is missing some. The table has 300,000 to 400,000 clones, over 75% seen once. Sequencing was carried out using peripheral blood. These receptors were taken from a man in his forties or fifties with active or convalescent COVID-19.

The V call is TRBV4-1, the J call TRBJ1-1, with 7 bases fitting TRBD1. V lost 4 bases and J lost 7; bases outside the gene matches: 21. CDR1 and CDR2 (germline): MGHRA, YSYEKL. This CDR3 region has 18 residues. The CDR3 coding sequence is TGCGCCAGCAGCCCGGCGAGGGGGCAGGGAGCAACAAAAGGTGAAGCTTTCTTT. As protein: CASSPARGQGATKGEAFF.

The rearrangement links TRBV5-1 to TRBJ2-7; D remains ambiguous. V was clipped by 0 bases and J by 6 bases, with 10 bases between them. The CDR3 consists of 13 residues. Germline V gene lookup returns CDR1 SGHRS and CDR2 YFSETQ. The CDR3 DNA is TGCGCCAGCAGCTTGGCCCCGGGTAGCGAGCAGTACTTC. This encodes CASSLAPGSEQYF.

This clone was detected only once. The J gene is TRBJ2-1, the V gene TRBV14, with TRBD2 identical over 14 bases. The CDR3 runs to 15 residues. V gave up 5 bases and J gave up 7 bases; unmatched junction bases: 4. The V gene's germline CDR1 is SGHDN and CDR2 FVKESK. CDR3 loop: CASSIGLAGGNEQFF. The CDR3 nucleotides are TGTGCCAGCAGCATCGGACTAGCGGGGGGTAATGAGCAGTTCTTC. The full variable domain, its missing parts supplied by reference TRBV14 and TRBJ2-1, is EAGVTQFPSHSVIEKGQTVTLRCDPISGHDNLYWYRRVMGKEIKFLLHFVKESKQDESGMPNNRFLAERTGGTYSTLKVQPAELEDSGVYFCASSIGLAGGNEQFFGPGTRLTVL.

This clone was detected once. This rearrangement joins TRBV5-1 to TRBJ1-4; weak D call: TRBD1 (5 bases). V lost 0 bases, J lost 10 bases, and 13 bases lay in between. Per germline, CDR1 SGHRS and CDR2 YFSETQ. This CDR3 spans 14 amino acids. DNA for the CDR3: TGCGCCAGCAGCTTGGACGGGGGAGGTGGAAAACTGTTTTTT. Translated: CASSLDGGGGKLFF. Filled out from reference TRBV5-1 and TRBJ1-4, the complete variable domain reads KAGVTQTPRYLIKTRGQQVTLSCSPISGHRSVSWYQQTPGQGLQFLFEYFSETQRNKGNFPGRFSGRQFSNSRSEMNVSTLELGDSALYLCASSLDGGGGKLFFGSGTQLSVL.

The rearrangement links TRBV7-2 to TRBJ2-3; 7 nucleotides agree with TRBD2. The germline gives CDR1 SGHTA, CDR2 FQGNSA. The CDR3 is made up of 16 amino acids. V trimming: 0 bases; J trimming: 0 bases; junction bases outside the gene matches: 3. The CDR3 sequence: CASSLALAVSTDTQYF. CDR3 DNA sequence: TGTGCCAGCAGCTTAGCGCTAGCGGTAAGCACAGATACGCAGTATTTT. The full variable domain, its missing parts supplied by reference TRBV7-2 and TRBJ2-3, is GAGVSQSPSNKVTEKGKDVELRCDPISGHTALYWYRQSLGQGLEFLIYFQGNSAPDKSGLPSDRFSAERTGGSVSTLTIQRTQQEDSAVYLCASSLALAVSTDTQYFGPGTRLTVL.

This sequence joins TRBV7-8 and TRBJ1-2, with 10 bases that match TRBD1. In germline, CDR1 is SGHVS, CDR2 FQNEAQ. The length of the CDR3 is 16 residues. Losses at the gene ends were 5 bases for V and 5 bases for J; bases not matched to a gene: 11. In DNA form, the CDR3 reads TGTGCCAGCAGCCGATCGGGGACAGGGGAACGGTATGGCTACACCTTC. Protein sequence: CASSRSGTGERYGYTF.

The chain joins TRBV7-2 to TRBJ2-2; 15 bases line up with TRBD2. V was pared by 5 bases and J by 7 bases, with 14 bases of the junction left unmatched. Looked up from germline, CDR1 is SGHTA and CDR2 is FQGNSA. The CDR3 has 19 amino acids. The chain's CDR3 is CASSPKSGLAGGRGGELFF. The CDR3 nucleotides read TGTGCCAGCAGCCCGAAATCGGGACTAGCGGGAGGAAGGGGCGGGGAGCTGTTTTTT.

The chain combines TRBV2 with TRBJ1-5; the match to TRBD1 covers 8 bases. The V gene end was trimmed by 6 bases and the J gene end by 3 bases; junction bases not matched to a gene: 7. This CDR3 comprises 15 residues. Germline assignment: CDR1 SNHLY and CDR2 FYNNEI. The CDR3 loop is CASRPDREVNQPQHF. The CDR3 nucleotides read TGTGCCAGCAGACCGGACAGGGAGGTCAATCAGCCCCAGCATTTT. Drawing the rest from reference TRBV2 and TRBJ1-5, the complete variable domain is EPEVTQTPSHQVTQMGQEVILRCVPISNHLYFYWYRQILGQKVEFLVSFYNNEISEKSEIFDDQFSVERPDGSNFTLKIRSTKLEDSAMYFCASRPDREVNQPQHFGDGTRLSIL.

DNA for the CDR3: TGCAGCGTTGAGCAACCGGGACTAGCTGTTCAAGAGACCCAGTACTTC. This codes for CSVEQPGLAVQETQYF. V usage is TRBV29-1 and J usage is TRBJ2-5, with 9 bases identical to TRBD2. The CDR3 extends over 16 amino acids. V trimming: 3 bases; J trimming: 2 bases; junction bases outside the gene matches: 10. CDR1 and CDR2 (germline): SQVTM, ANQGSEA.

CDR3 residues: CASSAAGTGEETQYF. The CDR3, as DNA: TGCGCCAGCAGCGCCGCCGGGACAGGGGAAGAGACCCAGTACTTC. The rearrangement links TRBV5-1 to TRBJ2-5; 10 bases map to TRBD1. This CDR3 spans 15 amino acids. The V segment lost 4 bases and the J segment 3 bases; nucleotides outside the gene matches: 6. Germline V gene data show CDR1 as SGHRS and CDR2 as YFSETQ.

This clone was detected only once. V usage is TRBV5-1 and J usage is TRBJ2-2; 9 bases agree with TRBD1. Trimming cost V 2 bases and J 0 bases; bases outside gene matches: 17. This CDR3 comprises 21 residues. The germline V gene has CDR1 SGHRS and CDR2 YFSETQ. The CDR3 DNA follows: TGCGCCAGCAGCTTCACAGGGGGCTCGGGGATTTTCCTTACGAACACCGGGGAGCTGTTTTTT. Translated, it gives CASSFTGGSGIFLTNTGELFF.

The chain carries TRBV6-1 and TRBJ1-6; no reliable D call. There are 18 residues in the CDR3. V was clipped by 1 base and J by 0 bases, with 13 bases between them. Per the germline V gene, CDR1 is MNHNS and CDR2 is SASEGT. The CDR3 loop is CASSEGRQLSSYNSPLHF. DNA of the CDR3: TGTGCCAGCAGTGAAGGGAGGCAGTTAAGCTCCTATAATTCACCCCTCCACTTT.

J is TRBJ1-6 and V is TRBV2; 7 bases are shared with TRBD1. The CDR3 runs to 15 residues. CDR1 and CDR2 (germline): SNHLY, FYNNEI. V shed 6 bases, J shed 7 bases, and the junction held 9 bases outside the gene matches. The CDR3 sequence is CASRVTGAPNSPLHF. CDR3 sequence (DNA): TGTGCCAGCAGGGTCACAGGGGCTCCAAATTCACCCCTCCACTTT.

The V and J genes are TRBV5-6 and TRBJ1-5, with TRBD1 identical over 10 bases. Trimming at V came to 3 bases and at J to 10 bases, leaving 10 bases not matched to a gene. This CDR3 contains 15 residues. Germline lookup yields CDR1 SGHDT and CDR2 YYEEEE. The CDR3 protein is CASSWGLGQGGPQHF. CDR3 bases: TGTGCCAGCAGCTGGGGACTTGGACAGGGGGGACCCCAGCATTTT.

Comments on this clone: Different DNA sequences within this sample yield the same CDR3. The V gene is TRBV7-3, the J gene TRBJ1-6; 7 bases align to TRBD1. From germline, CDR1 is SGHTA and CDR2 FQGTGA. This CDR3 region has 13 residues. The J segment lost 7 bases and the V segment lost 6 bases, leaving 3 bases of the junction unmatched. CDR3 sequence: CASSRDRNSPLHF. The DNA for the CDR3 is TGTGCCAGCAGTCGGGACAGAAATTCACCCCTCCACTTT.

This clone was found once. The chain links TRBV29-1 to TRBJ1-5, with unresolved D. This CDR3 region has 12 residues. The V and J ends lost 4 bases and 4 bases respectively, with 8 bases between them. Germline V lookup: CDR1 SQVTM, CDR2 ANQGSEA. CDR3 region: CSVGTQNQPQHF. As DNA, the CDR3 is TGCAGCGTTGGCACCCAGAATCAGCCCCAGCATTTT.

The chain joins TRBV5-4 to TRBJ2-2; maybe TRBD2 (6 bases). V was trimmed by 7 bases and J by 6 bases, leaving 7 bases between them. This CDR3 contains 11 residues. CDR1 and CDR2 from the germline V gene are SGHNT and YYREEE (reference sequence). The CDR3 region has the DNA TGTGCCAGCTGGGAGGCCGGGGAGCTGTTTTTT. Amino acid sequence: CASWEAGELFF.

On this clone itself: An end of the junction differs from the germline gene, which may be a read error. The chain is built from TRBV7-7 and TRBJ2-5, with 8 bases that match TRBD2. Germline-derived CDR1 and CDR2 are SSHAT and FNYEAQ (reference sequence). The CDR3 has 16 residues. DNA for the CDR3: TGTGCTAGCAGCTTAGCGGTAGCGGGGCTGGGGGAGACCCAGTACTTC. This gives the protein CASSLAVAGLGETQYF.

This chain links TRBV15 with TRBJ1-4; possibly TRBD1 for D (5 bases). V was trimmed by 5 bases and J by 3 bases, leaving 13 bases between them. This CDR3 spans 15 amino acids. Germline CDR1 reads LNHNV; CDR2 reads YYDKDF (reference sequence). CDR3 residues: CATSDPGEANEKLFF. In nucleotides, the CDR3 is TGTGCCACCAGCGATCCGGGGGAAGCTAATGAAAAACTGTTTTTT. The full variable domain, completed using reference TRBV15 and TRBJ1-4, is DAMVIQNPRYQVTQFGKPVTLSCSQTLNHNVMYWYQQKSSQAPKLLFHYYDKDFNNEADTPDNFQSRRPNTSFCFLDIRSPGLGDTAMYLCATSDPGEANEKLFFGSGTQLSVL.